The following is a T cell receptor beta chain sequence with its context. This clonotype has ten or more counts. Its antigen remains unidentified. The sample holds no much larger clone one base away, and base qualities are not on file. This entry is derived from a study of CD8 T cells in ankylosing spondylitis (dated 2017 in TCRdb). Looking at the study overall: The study set out to find disease-linked TCR variants by profiling T cell receptor beta repertoires in ankylosing spondylitis patients and healthy donors. The whole study cohort included some 100 healthy donors and about two dozen ankylosing spondylitis patients. Peripheral blood samples were taken, and synovial fluid was additionally collected from ankylosing spondylitis patients.

Results and caveats for the whole study, not just this receptor: A TCR beta motif made up of several highly homologous amino acid variants appeared to be characteristic of blood from ankylosing spondylitis patients. The disease-linked clones were reported to be significantly enriched in matched synovial fluid samples from ankylosing spondylitis patients. Some motif variants had previously been reported in the synovial fluid and blood of reactive arthritis patients, which suggests shared mechanisms of disease initiation. The disease-linked clones had a CD8+ phenotype and were found at relatively low frequencies in peripheral blood.

Instrument on record: Illumina HiSeq 2500. TCR beta libraries were prepared by quantitative 5'-RACE with molecular barcodes. The original pipeline was this. A new computational method based on a probabilistic model of VDJ rearrangement was used to identify disease-linked TCR variants. The public reads were reprocessed in TCRdb via fastp at Q25 and MiXCR, keeping in-frame beta chains. CDR3 protein duplicates are merged, each entry listing the most common genes and DNA. TCRdb's processing, not the authors', yielded these V and J calls. For this sample there are approximately 220,000 distinct CDR3 sequences; 10% to 13% appear just once. The top ten clones comprise approximately 20% of the sample. The CDR3, from cysteine to phenylalanine, totals 17 residues. Kept here is only the CDR3 DNA, which spans 51 bases and is read in frame from base 1. The V end loses 4 bases and the J end loses 4 bases, and a stretch of 20 bases separates them. CDR1 and CDR2 were assigned from the germline V gene as MNHEY and SVGAGI.

Sequencing was done on a sample of blood, either unsorted or a sorted T cell fraction (not recorded which). The rearranged chain carries TRBV6-5 and TRBJ1-5, with no confidently assigned D gene. The TCR was taken from a male donor with ankylosing spondylitis or in good health (not recorded which). For the CDR3, the sequence is CASSLPSDGLANQPQHF. The nucleotide sequence reads TGTGCCAGCAGTTTACCGAGCGACGGCTTGGCAAATCAGCCCCAGCATTTT.